These T cell receptor beta chains were read from a single sample in a study of blood T cells in healthy people across ages. One entry per CDR3 protein results from TCRdb running MiXCR on the 5' RACE reads. The table lists about 640,000 distinct CDR3 sequences, approximately 59% of them singletons. Sequencing input: blood. The receptors shown here come from a man aged 55 to 69 in good health. CDR3s include the opening cysteine and the closing phenylalanine or tryptophan. A D gene is named only where the DNA matches it firmly. The size field is filled for only some rows; it gives once, few, many or a size class.

j_gene,abundance,d_gene,v_gene,len,CDR3nt,CDR3aa
TRBJ2-1,few,-,TRBV5-1,13,TGCGCCAGCAGCTCTACTAGCCTTAGTGAGCAGTTCTTC,CASSSTSLSEQFF
TRBJ2-1,-,-,TRBV12-3/TRBV12-4,13,TGTGCCAGCAAAAGGGACGCAAACAATGAGCAGTTCTTC,CASKRDANNEQFF
TRBJ2-1,-,-,TRBV14,13,TGTGCCAGCAGCCAAGTCGGGAACAATGAGCAGTTCTTC,CASSQVGNNEQFF
TRBJ1-5,-,-,TRBV29-1,13,TGCAGCGTTCTTCCTGGCCCCAATCAGCCCCAGCATTTT,CSVLPGPNQPQHF
TRBJ2-5,-,TRBD1,TRBV20-1,14,TGCAGTGCTAGAAAAGGGACAGGCCAAGAGACCCAGTACTTC,CSARKGTGQETQYF
TRBJ2-7,-,TRBD1,TRBV28,14,TGTGCTAGCACAACAGGGGGGCTGATTCACGAGCAGTACTTC,CASTTGGLIHEQYF
TRBJ2-5,-,TRBD1,TRBV20-1,14,TGCAGTGCTAGAAGGGACAGGGTTCAAGAGACCCAGTACTTC,CSARRDRVQETQYF
TRBJ2-1,-,TRBD1,TRBV6-2/TRBV6-3,15,TGTGCCAGCAGTACACAGGGGGCAGGCTACAATGAGCAGTTCTTC,CASSTQGAGYNEQFF
TRBJ1-2,-,TRBD1,TRBV3-1,15,TGTGCTAGCAGCCAGTCGACAGGGGGCGGCTATGGCTACACCTTC,CASSQSTGGGYGYTF
TRBJ1-4,-,-,TRBV5-1,14,TGCGCCAGCAGCTGGGGGAGTGGTGGTGAAAAACTGTTTTTT,CASSWGSGGEKLFF
TRBJ2-5,-,TRBD2,TRBV12-3/TRBV12-4,15,TGTGCCAGCGGACGGACTAGCGGGGGCCAAGAGACCCAGTACTTC,CASGRTSGGQETQYF
TRBJ2-7,few,-,TRBV12-3/TRBV12-4,13,TGTGCCAGCAGTGTGACAGTATTCTACGAGCAGTACTTC,CASSVTVFYEQYF
TRBJ2-2,-,-,TRBV20-1,13,TGCAGTGCTAGAGAAGGGCTCACCGGGGAGCTGTTTTTT,CSAREGLTGELFF
TRBJ2-1,-,-,TRBV2,9,TGTGCCGCCGGGCGGGAGCAGTTCTTC,CAAGREQFF
TRBJ1-1,-,-,TRBV29-1,13,TGCAGCGTAGACGACAGGATGAACACTGAAGCTTTCTTT,CSVDDRMNTEAFF
TRBJ1-1,-,-,TRBV28,11,TGTGCCAGCAGTTCAAGGAGAGAAGCTTTCTTT,CASSSRREAFF
TRBJ2-5,-,-,TRBV6-6,11,TGTGCCAGCAGTTACTCGTCCTGGCAGTACTTC,CASSYSSWQYF
TRBJ1-2,-,TRBD1,TRBV29-1,12,TGCAGCACTCTCGACAGGGGCTATGGCTACACCTTC,CSTLDRGYGYTF
TRBJ2-5,-,-,TRBV20-1,17,TGCAGTGCTAGAGATCGACTTTTTTCAGGTCACCAAGAGACCCAGTACTTC,CSARDRLFSGHQETQYF
TRBJ2-5,-,-,TRBV3-1,17,TGTGCCAGCAGCCAAAACTCCGGGACAACCGTCCGGGAGACCCAGTACTTC,CASSQNSGTTVRETQYF
TRBJ2-2,-,-,TRBV15,15,TGTGCCACCAGCGGGCACGGACGGAACACCGGGGAGCTGTTTTTT,CATSGHGRNTGELFF
TRBJ1-5,-,-,TRBV4-2,16,TGTGCCAGCAGCCAAGATATCACGGATAGCAATCAGCCCCAGCATTTT,CASSQDITDSNQPQHF
TRBJ1-6,-,TRBD1,TRBV12-3/TRBV12-4,14,TGTGCCAGCAGACCTGGACAGGGGAAATCACCCCTCCACTTT,CASRPGQGKSPLHF